The present TCR beta chain was sequenced within a study of tumor-infiltrating lymphocytes in oesophageal squamous cell carcinoma. The CDR3 contains 16 residues. CDR1 is SGHTA, CDR2 FQGNSA, per germline. TCRdb re-analysed the PCR reads in MiXCR, keeping a single row per CDR3 protein. The sample carries under 20,000 distinct CDR3 sequences, over 40% recorded once. This clonotype was seen a few times. The rearrangement links TRBV7-2 to TRBJ2-5; 12 nucleotides agree with TRBD2. With the DNA end fitting TRBJ2-7 better, the J assignment may be wrong. The sequenced sample was esophageal tumor tissue. The origin of this receptor is a male donor with esophageal squamous cell carcinoma. The CDR3 spells CASSLGLAGGLDEQYF. The CDR3 DNA reads as TGTGCCAGCAGCTTAGGGCTAGCGGGAGGGTTGGACGAGCAGTACTTC.